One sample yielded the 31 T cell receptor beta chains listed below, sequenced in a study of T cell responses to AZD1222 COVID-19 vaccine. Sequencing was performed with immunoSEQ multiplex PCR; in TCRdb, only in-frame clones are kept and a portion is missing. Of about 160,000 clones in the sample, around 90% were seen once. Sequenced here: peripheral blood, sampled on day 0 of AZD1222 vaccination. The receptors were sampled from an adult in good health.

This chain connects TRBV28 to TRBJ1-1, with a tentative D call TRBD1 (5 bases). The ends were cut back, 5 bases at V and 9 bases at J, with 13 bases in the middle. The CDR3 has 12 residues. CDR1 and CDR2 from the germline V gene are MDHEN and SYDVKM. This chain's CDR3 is CASSQGREKAFF. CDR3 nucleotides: TGTGCCAGCAGTCAGGGAAGAGAGAAAGCTTTCTTT.

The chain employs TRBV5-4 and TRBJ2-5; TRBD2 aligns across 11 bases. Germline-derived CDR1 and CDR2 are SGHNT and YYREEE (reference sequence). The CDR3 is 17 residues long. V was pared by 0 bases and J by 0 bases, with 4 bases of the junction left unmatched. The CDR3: CASSLGLAGMYQETQYF. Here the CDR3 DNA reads TGTGCCAGCAGCTTGGGACTAGCGGGGATGTACCAAGAGACCCAGTACTTC.

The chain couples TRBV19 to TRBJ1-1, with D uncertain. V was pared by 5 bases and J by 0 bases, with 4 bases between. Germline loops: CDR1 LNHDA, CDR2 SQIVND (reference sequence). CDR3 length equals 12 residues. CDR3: CASSYVNTEAFF. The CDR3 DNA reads TGTGCCAGTAGTTACGTGAACACTGAAGCTTTCTTT.

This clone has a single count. CDR3 residues: CASSYSSGNGETQYF. CDR3 coding DNA: TGTGCCAGCAGTTACTCTTCAGGGAACGGGGAGACCCAGTACTTC. The J gene is TRBJ2-5, the V gene TRBV6-6; TRBD1 is a possible D gene (5 bases). The CDR3 is 15 amino acids. Germline CDR1 MNHNY, CDR2 SVGAGI (reference sequence). The V end was cut by 0 bases, the J end by 5 bases, with 13 bases between.

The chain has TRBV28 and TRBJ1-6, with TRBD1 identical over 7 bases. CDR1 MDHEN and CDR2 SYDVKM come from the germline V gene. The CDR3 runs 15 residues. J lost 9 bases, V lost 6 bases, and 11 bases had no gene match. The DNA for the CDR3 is TGTGCCAGCAGAGCCGCACAGGGGAGAGGTTCACCCCTCCACTTT. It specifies CASRAAQGRGSPLHF.

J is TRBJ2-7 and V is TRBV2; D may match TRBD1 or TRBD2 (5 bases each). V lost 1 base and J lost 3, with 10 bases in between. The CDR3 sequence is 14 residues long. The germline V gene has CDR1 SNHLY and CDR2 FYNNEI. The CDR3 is CASSEGDGYYEQYF. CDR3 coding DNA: TGTGCCAGCAGTGAAGGGGACGGCTACTACGAGCAGTACTTC.

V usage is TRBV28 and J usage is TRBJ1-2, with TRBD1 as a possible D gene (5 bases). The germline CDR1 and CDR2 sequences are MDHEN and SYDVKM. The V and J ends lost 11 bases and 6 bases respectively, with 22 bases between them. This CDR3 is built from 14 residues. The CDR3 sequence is CALGASGVINGYTF. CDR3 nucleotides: TGTGCCTTAGGGGCCAGCGGGGTTATCAATGGCTACACCTTC.

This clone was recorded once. CDR3 bases: TGTGCCATCACCGGGACAGGGTTACCCTACGAGCAGTACTTC. As protein: CAITGTGLPYEQYF. The genes are TRBV28 and TRBJ2-7; 9 nucleotides line up with TRBD1. V shed 10 bases, J shed 2 bases, and the junction held 9 bases outside the gene matches. CDR1 and CDR2 from the germline V gene are MDHEN and SYDVKM. The CDR3 runs to 14 residues.

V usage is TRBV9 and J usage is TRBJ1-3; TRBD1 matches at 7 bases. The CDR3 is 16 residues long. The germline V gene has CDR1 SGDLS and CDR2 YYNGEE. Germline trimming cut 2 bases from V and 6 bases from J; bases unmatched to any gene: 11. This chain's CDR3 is CASSVADTGVVNTIYF. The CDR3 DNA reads TGTGCCAGCAGCGTCGCTGATACAGGGGTTGTAAACACCATATATTTT.

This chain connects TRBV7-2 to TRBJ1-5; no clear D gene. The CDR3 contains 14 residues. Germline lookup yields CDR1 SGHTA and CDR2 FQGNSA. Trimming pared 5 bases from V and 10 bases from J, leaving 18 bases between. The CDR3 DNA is TGTGCCAGCAGCCCAGGACGGGTCCGGGGACCCCAGCATTTT. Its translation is CASSPGRVRGPQHF.

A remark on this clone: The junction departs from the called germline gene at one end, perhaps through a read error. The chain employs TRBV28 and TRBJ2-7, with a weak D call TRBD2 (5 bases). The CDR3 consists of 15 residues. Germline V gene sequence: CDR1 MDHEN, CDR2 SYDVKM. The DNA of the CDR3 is TGTGCCAGCAGTCTACTCCGGGATGGCTCCTACGGGCAGTACTTC. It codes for CASSLLRDGSYGQYF.

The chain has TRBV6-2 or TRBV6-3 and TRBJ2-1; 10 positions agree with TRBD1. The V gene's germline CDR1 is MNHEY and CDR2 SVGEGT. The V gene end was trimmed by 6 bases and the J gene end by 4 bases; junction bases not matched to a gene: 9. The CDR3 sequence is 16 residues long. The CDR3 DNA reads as TGTGCCAGCAGCCGCGCCGGGACAGGGGCGTACAATGAGCAGTTCTTC. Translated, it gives CASSRAGTGAYNEQFF.

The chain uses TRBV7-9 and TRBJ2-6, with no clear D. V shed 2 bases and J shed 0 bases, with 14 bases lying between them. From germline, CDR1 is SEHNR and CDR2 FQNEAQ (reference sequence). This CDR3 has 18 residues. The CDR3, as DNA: TGTGCCAGCAGCTTATTTCGCCGGGTTTCCTCTGGGGCCAACGTCCTGACTTTC. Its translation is CASSLFRRVSSGANVLTF.

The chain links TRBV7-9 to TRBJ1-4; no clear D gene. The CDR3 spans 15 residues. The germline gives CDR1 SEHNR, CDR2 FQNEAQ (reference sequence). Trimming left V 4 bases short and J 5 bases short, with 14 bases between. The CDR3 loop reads CASSSGGSGNEKLFF. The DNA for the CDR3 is TGTGCCAGCAGCTCGGGAGGCTCGGGGAATGAAAAACTGTTTTTT.

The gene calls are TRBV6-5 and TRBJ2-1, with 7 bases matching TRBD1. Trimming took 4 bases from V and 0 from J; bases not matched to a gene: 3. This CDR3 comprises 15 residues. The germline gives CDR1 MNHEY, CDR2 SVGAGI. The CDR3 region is CASSWGQRSYNEQFF. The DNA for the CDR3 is TGTGCCAGCAGTTGGGGACAGCGCTCCTACAATGAGCAGTTCTTC.

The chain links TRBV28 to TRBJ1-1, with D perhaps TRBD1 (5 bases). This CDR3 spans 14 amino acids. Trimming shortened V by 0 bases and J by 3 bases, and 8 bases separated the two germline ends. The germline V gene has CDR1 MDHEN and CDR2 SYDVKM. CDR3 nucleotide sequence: TGTGCCAGCAGTTTATGGGGGGGAGACACTGAAGCTTTCTTT. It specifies CASSLWGGDTEAFF.

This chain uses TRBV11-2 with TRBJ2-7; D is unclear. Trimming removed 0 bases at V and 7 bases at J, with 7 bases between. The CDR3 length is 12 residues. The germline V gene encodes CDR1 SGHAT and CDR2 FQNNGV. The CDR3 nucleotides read TGTGCCAGCAGCTTAGACGCCCCAGAGCAGTACTTC. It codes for CASSLDAPEQYF.

This CDR3 reads CASSPPFSQPQHF. DNA of the CDR3: TGTGCCAGCTCACCACCGTTTAGTCAGCCCCAGCATTTT. J is TRBJ1-5 and V is TRBV18, with D uncertain. Trimming pared 0 bases from V and 6 bases from J, leaving 6 bases between. Looked up from germline, CDR1 is KGHSH and CDR2 is LQKENI. The CDR3 covers 13 residues.

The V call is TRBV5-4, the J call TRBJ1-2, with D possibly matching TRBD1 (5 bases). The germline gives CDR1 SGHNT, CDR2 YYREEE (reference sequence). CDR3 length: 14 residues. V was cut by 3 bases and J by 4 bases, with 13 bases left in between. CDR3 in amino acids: CASSSMAGTYGYTF. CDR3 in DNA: TGTGCCAGCAGCTCCATGGCGGGGACCTATGGCTACACCTTC. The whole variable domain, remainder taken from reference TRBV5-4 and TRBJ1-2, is ETGVTQSPTHLIKTRGQQVTLRCSSQSGHNTVSWYQQALGQGPQFIFQYYREEENGRGNFPPRFSGLQFPNYSSELNVNALELDDSALYLCASSSMAGTYGYTFGSGTRLTVV.

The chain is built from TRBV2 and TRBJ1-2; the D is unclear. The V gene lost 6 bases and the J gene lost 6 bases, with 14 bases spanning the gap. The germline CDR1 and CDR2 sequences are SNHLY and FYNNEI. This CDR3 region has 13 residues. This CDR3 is CASRQLGTHGYTF. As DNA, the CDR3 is TGTGCCAGCAGACAGTTGGGAACTCATGGCTACACCTTC.

The chain's CDR3 is CATSRDLTGQSYGYTF. The DNA for the CDR3 is TGTGCCACCAGCAGAGATCTCACAGGACAGAGCTATGGCTACACCTTC. V is TRBV15 and J is TRBJ1-2; a weak D match, TRBD1 (6 bases). The CDR3 is 16 residues long. The V gene lost 0 bases and the J gene lost 4 bases, with 15 bases spanning the gap. Germline CDR1 LNHNV, CDR2 YYDKDF (reference sequence).

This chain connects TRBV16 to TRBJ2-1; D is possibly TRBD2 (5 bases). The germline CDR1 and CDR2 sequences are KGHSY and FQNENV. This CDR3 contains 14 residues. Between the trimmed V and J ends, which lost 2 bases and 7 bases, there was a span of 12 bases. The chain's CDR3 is CASSQNGEGNEQFF. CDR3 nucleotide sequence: TGTGCCAGCAGCCAAAACGGGGAAGGGAATGAGCAGTTCTTC.

CDR3 nucleotide sequence: TGCGCCAGCAGCCAAGTCAGGGGGGGCGGCTACGAGCAGTACTTC. This sequence encodes CASSQVRGGGYEQYF. The chain recombines TRBV4-3 with TRBJ2-7; D is tentatively TRBD1 or TRBD2 (7 bases each). The length of the CDR3 is 15 residues. The V end lost 1 base, the J end lost 3 bases, and 13 bases lay between the germline ends. Per the germline V gene, CDR1 is LGHNA and CDR2 is YSLEER.

This CDR3 reads CASRDRTGGTDTQYF. DNA for the CDR3: TGCGCCAGCAGGGATCGGACGGGGGGAACAGATACGCAGTATTTT. The gene calls are TRBV4-3 and TRBJ2-3; 7 bases agree with TRBD2. Trimming took 6 bases from V and 3 from J; bases not matched to a gene: 9. The CDR3 loop spans 15 amino acids. Germline lookup yields CDR1 LGHNA and CDR2 YSLEER.

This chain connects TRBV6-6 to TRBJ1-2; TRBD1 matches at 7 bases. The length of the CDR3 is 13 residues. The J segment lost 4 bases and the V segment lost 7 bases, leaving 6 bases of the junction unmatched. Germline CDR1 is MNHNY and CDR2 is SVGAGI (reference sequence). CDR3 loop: CASINRGIYGYTF. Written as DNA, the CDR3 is TGTGCCAGCATTAACAGGGGAATCTATGGCTACACCTTC.

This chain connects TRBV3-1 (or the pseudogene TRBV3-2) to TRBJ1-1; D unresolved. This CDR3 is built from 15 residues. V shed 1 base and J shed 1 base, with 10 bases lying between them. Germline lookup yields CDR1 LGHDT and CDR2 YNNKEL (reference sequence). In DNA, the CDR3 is TGTGCCAGCAGCCAAGGACTGACCCAGAACACTGAAGCTTTCTTT. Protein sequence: CASSQGLTQNTEAFF.

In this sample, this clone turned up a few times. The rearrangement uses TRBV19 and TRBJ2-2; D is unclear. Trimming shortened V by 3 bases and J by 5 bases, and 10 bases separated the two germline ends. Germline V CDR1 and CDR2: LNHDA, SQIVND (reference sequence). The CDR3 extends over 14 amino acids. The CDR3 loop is CASSINTGTGELFF. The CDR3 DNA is TGTGCCAGTAGTATTAACACCGGGACCGGGGAGCTGTTTTTT.

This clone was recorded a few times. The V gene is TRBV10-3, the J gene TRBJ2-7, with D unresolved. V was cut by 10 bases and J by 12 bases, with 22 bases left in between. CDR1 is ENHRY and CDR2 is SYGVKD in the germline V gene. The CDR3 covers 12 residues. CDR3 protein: CATTETGYETYF. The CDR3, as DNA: TGTGCCACCACGGAGACCGGGTATGAAACGTACTTC.

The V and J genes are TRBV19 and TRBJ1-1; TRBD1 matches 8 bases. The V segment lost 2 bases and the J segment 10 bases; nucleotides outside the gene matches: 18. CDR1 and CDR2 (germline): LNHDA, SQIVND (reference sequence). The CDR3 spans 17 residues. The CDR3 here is CASSIFLRLSDRGAAFF. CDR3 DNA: TGTGCCAGTAGTATATTTCTCCGCCTAAGCGACAGGGGAGCAGCTTTCTTT.

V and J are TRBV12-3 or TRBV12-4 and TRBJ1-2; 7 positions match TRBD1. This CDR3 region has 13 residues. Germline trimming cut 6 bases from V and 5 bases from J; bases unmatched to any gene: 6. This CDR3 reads CASSGGQFYGYTF. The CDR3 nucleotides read TGTGCCAGCAGCGGGGGACAGTTTTATGGCTACACCTTC.

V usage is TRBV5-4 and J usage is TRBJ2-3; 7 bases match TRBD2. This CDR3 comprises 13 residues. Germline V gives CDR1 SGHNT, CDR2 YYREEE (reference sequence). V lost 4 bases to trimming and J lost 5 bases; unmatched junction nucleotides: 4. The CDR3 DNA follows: TGTGCCAGCAGCCCGGCTAGCGGAGATACGCAGTATTTT. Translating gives CASSPASGDTQYF.